This TCR beta chain was sequenced in a study of T cell responses to AZD1222 COVID-19 vaccine. Only in-frame clones appear in the TCRdb table, and some are missing; sequencing was by immunoSEQ multiplex PCR. The repertoire holds 150,000 to 200,000 clones, with around nine tenths as singletons. Trimming pared 0 bases from V and 3 bases from J, leaving 8 bases between. From germline, CDR1 is SGHRS and CDR2 YFSETQ. This CDR3 spans 14 amino acids. For this clone: Antigen: not known.

Findings and caveats of the study: Of spike-specific TCRs, nearly half reportedly target regions left unmutated in variants. Only a handful of people who got AZD1222 tested seropositive at baseline. CD4 TCRs covered the whole spike, strongest at regions 160-218 and 743-854.

The sequences come from peripheral blood, collected 28 days after the second AZD1222 dose. The receptor was derived from an adult who received the AZD1222 COVID-19 vaccine. The gene calls are TRBV5-1 and TRBJ2-3; no clear D gene. This CDR3 is CASSLGIRTDTQYF. The CDR3 coding sequence is TGCGCCAGCAGCTTGGGAATCCGAACAGATACGCAGTATTTT.